These 3 T cell receptor beta chains originate from one sample sequenced in a study of early T cells in non-severe SARS-CoV-2 infection. TCRdb fed the 5' RACE reads into MiXCR, producing one record per CDR3 protein. The top ten hold around 12% of the sample, which has approximately 77,000 distinct CDR3 sequences, around 15% seen once. The sequencing sample was made of whole blood. The receptor set was obtained from an adult who was a healthcare worker with PCR-confirmed SARS-CoV-2 infection or an uninfected control (not recorded which).

This clonotype was observed at least ten times. The chain combines TRBV12-3 or TRBV12-4 with TRBJ1-1, with 7 positions matching TRBD1. The CDR3 loop spans 15 amino acids. V shed 4 bases and J 5 bases; nucleotides not matched to a gene: 10. The CDR3 coding sequence is TGTGCCAGCAGTTCCCCTGGGAGGGGGCGTACTGAAGCTTTCTTT. It is translated as CASSSPGRGRTEAFF.

This clonotype was seen a handful of times. The gene calls are TRBV7-6 and TRBJ2-3; 10 bases are a match to TRBD1. Germline V gene data show CDR1 as SGHVS and CDR2 as FNYEAQ. Trimming at V came to 11 bases and at J to 4 bases, leaving 12 bases not matched to a gene. The CDR3 is made up of 15 amino acids. DNA for the CDR3: TGTGCCGGAGGGGCTGGGACAGGGGACGCAGATACGCAGTATTTT. Translating gives CAGGAGTGDADTQYF.

This clonotype has only a few counts. The chain uses TRBV20-1 and TRBJ1-5; D not certain. The CDR3 is made up of 12 amino acids. The germline V and J ends were trimmed by 6 bases and 1 base, with 7 bases remaining between them. Germline V lookup: CDR1 DFQATT, CDR2 SNEGSKA (reference sequence). The CDR3 DNA reads as TGCAGTGCCGGCCAAAGCAATCAGCCCCAGCATTTT. Protein sequence: CSAGQSNQPQHF.